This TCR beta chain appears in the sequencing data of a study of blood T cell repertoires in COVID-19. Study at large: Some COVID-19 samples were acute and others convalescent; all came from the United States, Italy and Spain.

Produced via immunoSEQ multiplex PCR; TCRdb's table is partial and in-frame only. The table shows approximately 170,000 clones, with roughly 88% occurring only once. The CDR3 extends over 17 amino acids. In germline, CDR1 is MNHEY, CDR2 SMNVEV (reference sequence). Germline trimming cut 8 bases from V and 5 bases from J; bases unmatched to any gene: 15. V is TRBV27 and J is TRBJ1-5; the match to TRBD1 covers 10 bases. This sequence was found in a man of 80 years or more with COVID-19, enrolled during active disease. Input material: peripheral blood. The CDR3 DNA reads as TGTGCCAGCTCCTCCTCCGGGACAGGGGCCTTTCATCAGCCCCAGCATTTT. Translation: CASSSSGTGAFHQPQHF.